These 17 T cell receptor beta chains share one sample of origin, sequenced in a study of blood T cell repertoires in COVID-19. The assay was immunoSEQ multiplex PCR, and TCRdb's table has in-frame clones only and misses some. The data contain approximately 77,000 clones, about 90% of them singletons. Sample: peripheral blood. These receptors all come from a man aged 50 or older with active COVID-19.

The chain recombines TRBV19 with TRBJ1-2; no clear D. CDR3 length equals 16 residues. Germline-derived CDR1 and CDR2 are LNHDA and SQIVND (reference sequence). The ends were cut back, 6 bases at V and 0 bases at J, with 17 bases in the middle. The DNA of the CDR3 is TGTGCCAGTAGCAAGACATTGGCAGCTTCTAACTATGGCTACACCTTC. Translating gives CASSKTLAASNYGYTF.

CDR3 residues: CATSIQLAGGHEQYF. The DNA for the CDR3 is TGTGCCACCAGCATCCAACTAGCGGGGGGCCACGAGCAGTACTTC. The chain links TRBV15 to TRBJ2-7; 12 bases agree with TRBD2. The CDR3 spans 15 residues. V was pared by 4 bases and J by 5 bases, with 6 bases of the junction left unmatched. The V gene's germline CDR1 is LNHNV and CDR2 YYDKDF (reference sequence).

The J gene is TRBJ2-7, the V gene TRBV7-2; D is perhaps TRBD1 (5 bases). Trimming left V 5 bases short and J 2 bases short, with 13 bases between. The germline CDR1 and CDR2 sequences are SGHTA and FQGNSA. CDR3 length equals 14 residues. The CDR3 spells CASSQSRVPYEQYF. The DNA for the CDR3 is TGTGCCAGCAGCCAGTCCAGGGTCCCCTACGAGCAGTACTTC. Full variable domain (remainder filled in from reference TRBV7-2 and TRBJ2-7): GAGVSQSPSNKVTEKGKDVELRCDPISGHTALYWYRQSLGQGLEFLIYFQGNSAPDKSGLPSDRFSAERTGGSVSTLTIQRTQQEDSAVYLCASSQSRVPYEQYFGPGTRLTVT.

The rearrangement uses TRBV2 and TRBJ2-7; 10 nucleotides line up with TRBD2. The length of the CDR3 is 15 residues. The germline CDR1 and CDR2 sequences are SNHLY and FYNNEI. V lost 4 bases, J lost 3 bases, and 6 bases stayed unmatched. The CDR3 DNA reads as TGTGCCAGCAGTGCCTTAGCGGGGGGAATCTACGAGCAGTACTTC. It codes for CASSALAGGIYEQYF.

The rearrangement links TRBV12-3 or TRBV12-4 to TRBJ2-7; 10 nucleotides line up with TRBD2. V shed 8 bases and J 5 bases; nucleotides not matched to a gene: 6. The CDR3 runs to 13 residues. CDR3 DNA: TGTGCCAGCTACCTAGCGGGAGAACACGAGCAGTACTTC. It codes for CASYLAGEHEQYF.

This chain connects TRBV19 to TRBJ2-3; 9 bases are shared with TRBD1. Germline CDR1 and CDR2: LNHDA and SQIVND (reference sequence). This CDR3 is 14 amino acids long. J was trimmed by 5 bases and V by 6 bases; bases with no gene match: 6. The CDR3 DNA sequence: TGTGCCAGTAGGAACAGGGGGCGTGAAGATACGCAGTATTTT. Translating it yields CASRNRGREDTQYF.

J is TRBJ2-3 and V is TRBV4-2, with 7 bases identical to TRBD2. From germline, CDR1 is LGHNA and CDR2 YNFKEQ. After removal of 0 bases from V and 5 bases from J, the junction contained 8 bases not matched to a gene. This CDR3 spans 16 amino acids. CDR3 bases: TGTGCCAGCAGCCAAGAGGCTCTAGCGGTGGAAGATACGCAGTATTTT. Translated, it gives CASSQEALAVEDTQYF.

The chain links TRBV6-5 to TRBJ2-5; no clear D. The length of the CDR3 is 15 residues. Looked up from germline, CDR1 is MNHEY and CDR2 is SVGAGI. The V end was cut by 0 bases, the J end by 5 bases, with 13 bases between. The CDR3 DNA reads as TGTGCCAGCAGTTACTCGAGCCTACACGGGGAGACCCAGTACTTC. Amino acids: CASSYSSLHGETQYF.

This chain uses TRBV27 with TRBJ2-1; 8 bases fit TRBD2. Germline CDR1 reads MNHEY; CDR2 reads SMNVEV (reference sequence). The CDR3 runs 15 residues. V shed 2 bases, J shed 6 bases, and the junction held 6 bases outside the gene matches. The DNA of the CDR3 is TGTGCCAGCAGTTTACAACTAGCGGATTTCAATGAGCAGTTCTTC. Protein sequence: CASSLQLADFNEQFF.

The chain combines TRBV5-6 with TRBJ2-1; 11 bases fit TRBD1. The germline V gene has CDR1 SGHDT and CDR2 YYEEEE. The V segment lost 3 bases and the J segment 11 bases; nucleotides outside the gene matches: 4. This CDR3 comprises 13 residues. CDR3 in DNA: TGTGCCAGCAGCTGGGGACAGGGGGGAAAGCAGTTCTTC. Encoded protein: CASSWGQGGKQFF.

The chain employs TRBV14 and TRBJ1-1; 7 bases fit TRBD1. Germline CDR1 and CDR2: SGHDN and FVKESK. V was clipped by 4 bases and J by 4 bases; unmatched bases: 6. The CDR3 has 14 residues. CDR3 region: CASSPRQGVTEAFF. For the CDR3, the DNA is TGTGCCAGCAGCCCCAGACAGGGTGTCACTGAAGCTTTCTTT.

This clone was detected only once. This chain joins TRBV19 and TRBJ2-3; 7 positions match TRBD1. J gave up 0 bases and V 5 bases, and 11 bases lay outside the gene matches. The CDR3 is 17 amino acids. In germline, CDR1 is LNHDA, CDR2 SQIVND (reference sequence). The CDR3: CASSPRGQMSSTDTQYF. The CDR3 DNA reads as TGTGCCAGTAGTCCTCGGGGACAGATGTCTAGCACAGATACGCAGTATTTT.

This rearrangement joins TRBV18 to TRBJ1-5, with 7 bases lining up with TRBD1. CDR3 size: 13 residues. Germline assignment: CDR1 KGHSH and CDR2 LQKENI. V dropped 3 bases and J dropped 5; count of bases not matched to a gene: 1. The chain's CDR3 is CASSPGTDQPQHF. CDR3 in DNA: TGTGCCAGCTCACCGGGGACAGATCAGCCCCAGCATTTT. Full variable domain (rest looked up from reference TRBV18 and TRBJ1-5): NAGVMQNPRHLVRRRGQEARLRCSPMKGHSHVYWYRQLPEEGLKFMVYLQKENIIDESGMPKERFSAEFPKEGPSILRIQQVVRGDSAAYFCASSPGTDQPQHFGDGTRLSIL.

This sequence joins TRBV5-4 and TRBJ1-3; D is perhaps TRBD1 (5 bases). This CDR3 contains 14 residues. Trimming shortened V by 5 bases and J by 2 bases, and 11 bases separated the two germline ends. Germline loops: CDR1 SGHNT, CDR2 YYREEE (reference sequence). CDR3 bases: TGTGCCAGCAGGAACGGGACTCCTGGAAACACCATATATTTT. It codes for CASRNGTPGNTIYF.

CDR3 sequence: CASNEVRNQPQHF. DNA of the CDR3: TGTGCCAGCAACGAGGTCCGCAATCAGCCCCAGCATTTT. The rearrangement links TRBV28 to TRBJ1-5; D is uncertain. CDR3 length: 13 amino acids. The ends were cut back, 7 bases at V and 2 bases at J, with 9 bases in the middle. Germline V gene data show CDR1 as MDHEN and CDR2 as SYDVKM.

This chain connects TRBV6-5 to TRBJ2-3, with a possible D match to TRBD2 (6 bases). Germline values: CDR1 MNHEY, CDR2 SVGAGI. CDR3 length equals 14 residues. V was clipped by 2 bases and J by 5 bases, with 11 bases between them. The CDR3 loop reads CASSYVGGGDTQYF. CDR3 DNA: TGTGCCAGCAGTTACGTGGGGGGTGGAGATACGCAGTATTTT.

The CDR3 here is CASSLSTGKETQYF. The CDR3 DNA reads TGTGCCAGCAGCTTATCTACAGGGAAGGAGACCCAGTACTTC. The chain combines TRBV7-9 with TRBJ2-5, with a weak D call TRBD1 (6 bases). The germline CDR1 and CDR2 sequences are SEHNR and FQNEAQ (reference sequence). V was shortened by 2 bases and J by 5 bases, with 12 bases between the two germline ends. This CDR3 is 14 amino acids long.